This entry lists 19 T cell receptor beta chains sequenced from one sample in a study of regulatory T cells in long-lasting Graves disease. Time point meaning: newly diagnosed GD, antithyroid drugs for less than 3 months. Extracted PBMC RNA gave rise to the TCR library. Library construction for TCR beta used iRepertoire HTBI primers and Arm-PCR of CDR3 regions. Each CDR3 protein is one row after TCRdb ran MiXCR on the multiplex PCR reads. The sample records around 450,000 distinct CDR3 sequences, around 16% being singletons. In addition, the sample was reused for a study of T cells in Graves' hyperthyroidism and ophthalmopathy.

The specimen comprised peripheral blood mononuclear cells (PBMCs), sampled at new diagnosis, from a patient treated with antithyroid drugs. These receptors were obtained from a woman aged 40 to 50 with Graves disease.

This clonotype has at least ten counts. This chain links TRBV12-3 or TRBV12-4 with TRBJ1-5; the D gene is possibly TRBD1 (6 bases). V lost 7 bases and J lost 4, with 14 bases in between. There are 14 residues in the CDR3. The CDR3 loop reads CASTLGAENQPQHF. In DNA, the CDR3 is TGTGCCAGCACCCTGGGGGCAGAAAATCAGCCCCAGCATTTT.

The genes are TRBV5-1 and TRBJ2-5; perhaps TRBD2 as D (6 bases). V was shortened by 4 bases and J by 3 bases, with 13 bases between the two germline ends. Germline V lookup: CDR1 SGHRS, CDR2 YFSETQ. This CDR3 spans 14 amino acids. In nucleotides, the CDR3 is TGCGCCAGCAGCATCGGGACTGCTAAAGAGACCCAGTACTTC. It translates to CASSIGTAKETQYF.

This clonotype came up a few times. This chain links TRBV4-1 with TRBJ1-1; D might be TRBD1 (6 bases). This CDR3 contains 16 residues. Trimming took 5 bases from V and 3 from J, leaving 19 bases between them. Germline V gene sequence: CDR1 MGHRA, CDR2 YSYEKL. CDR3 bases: TGCGCCAGCAGCTCTCCAGGAGGACAGCTCGACACTGAAGCTTTCTTT. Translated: CASSSPGGQLDTEAFF.

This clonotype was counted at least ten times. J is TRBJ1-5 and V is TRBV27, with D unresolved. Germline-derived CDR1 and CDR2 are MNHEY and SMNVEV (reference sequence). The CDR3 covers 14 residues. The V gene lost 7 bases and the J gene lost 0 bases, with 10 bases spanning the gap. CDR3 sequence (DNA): TGTGCCAGCAACATTCGGTATAGCAATCAGCCCCAGCATTTT. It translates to CASNIRYSNQPQHF.

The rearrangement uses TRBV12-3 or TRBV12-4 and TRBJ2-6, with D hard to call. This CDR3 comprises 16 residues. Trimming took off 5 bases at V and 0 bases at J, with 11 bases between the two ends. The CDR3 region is CASSPITSSGANVLTF. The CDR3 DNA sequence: TGTGCCAGCAGTCCGATTACCTCCTCTGGGGCCAACGTCCTGACTTTC.

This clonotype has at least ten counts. For the CDR3, the DNA is TGTGCCAGCTCACAGACTAGCGGGGAGCGGGAGCAGTACTTC. This codes for CASSQTSGEREQYF. The chain carries TRBV18 and TRBJ2-7, with 11 bases matching TRBD2. CDR1 and CDR2 (germline): KGHSH, LQKENI. There are 14 residues in the CDR3. The V segment lost 4 bases and the J segment 7 bases; nucleotides outside the gene matches: 6.

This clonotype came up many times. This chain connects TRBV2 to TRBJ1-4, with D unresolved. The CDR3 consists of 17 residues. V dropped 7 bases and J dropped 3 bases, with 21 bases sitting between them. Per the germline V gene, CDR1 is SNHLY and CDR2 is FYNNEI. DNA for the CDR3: TGTGCCAGCAAGAAGTCGGGCAATTTAGTCTCTAATGAAAAACTGTTTTTT. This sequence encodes CASKKSGNLVSNEKLFF.

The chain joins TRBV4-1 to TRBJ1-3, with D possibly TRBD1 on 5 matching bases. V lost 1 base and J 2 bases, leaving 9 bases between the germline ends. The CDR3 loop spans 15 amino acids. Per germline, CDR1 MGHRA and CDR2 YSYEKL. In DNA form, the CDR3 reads TGCGCCAGCAGCCAAGCAGTGACAGCTGGAAACACCATATATTTT. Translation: CASSQAVTAGNTIYF.

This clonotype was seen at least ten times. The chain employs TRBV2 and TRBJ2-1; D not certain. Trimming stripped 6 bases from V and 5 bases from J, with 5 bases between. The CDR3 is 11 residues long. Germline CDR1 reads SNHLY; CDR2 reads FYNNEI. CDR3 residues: CASRPDNEQFF. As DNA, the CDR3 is TGTGCCAGCAGGCCAGACAATGAGCAGTTCTTC.

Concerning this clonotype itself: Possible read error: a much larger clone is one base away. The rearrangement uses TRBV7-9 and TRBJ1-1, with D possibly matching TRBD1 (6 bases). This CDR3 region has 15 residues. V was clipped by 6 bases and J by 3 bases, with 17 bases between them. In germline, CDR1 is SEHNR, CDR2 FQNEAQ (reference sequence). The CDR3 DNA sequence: TGTGCCAGCAGTTTCCACCGGGACACGGACACTGAAGCTTTCTTT. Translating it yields CASSFHRDTDTEAFF.

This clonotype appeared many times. CDR3 sequence reads: CASSAGGHGANVLTF. The CDR3 DNA reads as TGTGCCAGCAGTGCAGGGGGCCATGGGGCCAACGTCCTGACTTTC. This chain links TRBV6-1 with TRBJ2-6; 8 bases are a match to TRBD1. The germline CDR1 and CDR2 sequences are MNHNS and SASEGT. The CDR3 extends over 15 amino acids. Trimming at V came to 4 bases and at J to 3 bases, leaving 2 bases not matched to a gene.

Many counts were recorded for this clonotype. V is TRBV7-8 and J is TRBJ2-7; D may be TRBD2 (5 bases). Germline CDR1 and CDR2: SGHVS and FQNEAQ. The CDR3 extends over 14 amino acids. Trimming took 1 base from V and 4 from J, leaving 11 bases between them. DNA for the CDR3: TGTGCCAGCAGCTTAGATTCGGCGGGTTACGAGCAGTACTTC. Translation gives CASSLDSAGYEQYF.

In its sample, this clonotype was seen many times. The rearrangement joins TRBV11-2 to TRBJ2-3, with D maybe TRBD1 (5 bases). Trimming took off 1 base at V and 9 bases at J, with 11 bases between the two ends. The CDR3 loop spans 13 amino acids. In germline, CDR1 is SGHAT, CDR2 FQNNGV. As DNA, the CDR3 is TGTGCCAGCAGCTTAGTTCAGGGCTCGACGCAGTATTTT. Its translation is CASSLVQGSTQYF.

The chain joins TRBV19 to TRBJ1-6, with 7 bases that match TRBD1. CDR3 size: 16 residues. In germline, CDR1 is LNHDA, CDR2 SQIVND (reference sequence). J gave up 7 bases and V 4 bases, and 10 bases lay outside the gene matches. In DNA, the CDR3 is TGTGCCAGTAGTACGGTTGGAGGGGGCCCGAATTCACCCCTCCACTTT. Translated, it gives CASSTVGGGPNSPLHF. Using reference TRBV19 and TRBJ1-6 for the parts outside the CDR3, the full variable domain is DGGITQSPKYLFRKEGQNVTLSCEQNLNHDAMYWYRQDPGQGLRLIYYSQIVNDFQKGDIAEGYSVSREKKESFPLTVTSAQKNPTAFYLCASSTVGGGPNSPLHFGNGTRLTVT.

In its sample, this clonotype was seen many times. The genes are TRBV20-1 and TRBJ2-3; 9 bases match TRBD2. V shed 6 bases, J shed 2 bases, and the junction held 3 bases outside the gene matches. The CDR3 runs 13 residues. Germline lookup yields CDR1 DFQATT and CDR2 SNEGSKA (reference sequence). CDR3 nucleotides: TGCAGTGCGATAGCGGGGGACACAGATACGCAGTATTTT. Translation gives CSAIAGDTDTQYF.

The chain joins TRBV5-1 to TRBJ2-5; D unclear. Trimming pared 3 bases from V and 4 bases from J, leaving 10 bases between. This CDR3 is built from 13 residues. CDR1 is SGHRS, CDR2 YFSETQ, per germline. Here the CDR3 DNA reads TGCGCCAGCAGCTCTAGTGTGCGAGAGACCCAGTACTTC. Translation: CASSSSVRETQYF.

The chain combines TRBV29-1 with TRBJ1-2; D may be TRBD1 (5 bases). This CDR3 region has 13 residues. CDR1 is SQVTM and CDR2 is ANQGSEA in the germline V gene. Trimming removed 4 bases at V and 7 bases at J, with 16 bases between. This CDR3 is CSVGGPDRGGYTF. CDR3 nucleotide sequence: TGCAGCGTTGGCGGGCCAGACAGAGGTGGCTACACCTTC. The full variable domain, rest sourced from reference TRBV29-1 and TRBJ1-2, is SAVISQKPSRDICQRGTSLTIQCQVDSQVTMMFWYRQQPGQSLTLIATANQGSEATYESGFVIDKFPISRPNLTFSTLTVSNMSPEDSSIYLCSVGGPDRGGYTFGSGTRLTVV.

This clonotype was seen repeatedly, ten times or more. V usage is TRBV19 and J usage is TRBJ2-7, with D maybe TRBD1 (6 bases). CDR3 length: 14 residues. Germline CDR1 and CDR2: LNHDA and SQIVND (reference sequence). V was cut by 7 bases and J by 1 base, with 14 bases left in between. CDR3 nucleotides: TGTGCCAGTAATATGGTGGGACAATCCTACGAGCAGTACTTC. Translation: CASNMVGQSYEQYF.

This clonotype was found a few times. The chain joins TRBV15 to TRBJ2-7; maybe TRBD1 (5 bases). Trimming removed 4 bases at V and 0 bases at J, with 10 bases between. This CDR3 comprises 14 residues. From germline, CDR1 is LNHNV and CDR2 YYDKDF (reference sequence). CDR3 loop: CATSTSTVSYEQYF. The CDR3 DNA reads TGTGCCACCAGCACCTCGACAGTCTCCTACGAGCAGTACTTC. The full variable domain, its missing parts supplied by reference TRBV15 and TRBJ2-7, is DAMVIQNPRYQVTQFGKPVTLSCSQTLNHNVMYWYQQKSSQAPKLLFHYYDKDFNNEADTPDNFQSRRPNTSFCFLDIRSPGLGDTAMYLCATSTSTVSYEQYFGPGTRLTVT.